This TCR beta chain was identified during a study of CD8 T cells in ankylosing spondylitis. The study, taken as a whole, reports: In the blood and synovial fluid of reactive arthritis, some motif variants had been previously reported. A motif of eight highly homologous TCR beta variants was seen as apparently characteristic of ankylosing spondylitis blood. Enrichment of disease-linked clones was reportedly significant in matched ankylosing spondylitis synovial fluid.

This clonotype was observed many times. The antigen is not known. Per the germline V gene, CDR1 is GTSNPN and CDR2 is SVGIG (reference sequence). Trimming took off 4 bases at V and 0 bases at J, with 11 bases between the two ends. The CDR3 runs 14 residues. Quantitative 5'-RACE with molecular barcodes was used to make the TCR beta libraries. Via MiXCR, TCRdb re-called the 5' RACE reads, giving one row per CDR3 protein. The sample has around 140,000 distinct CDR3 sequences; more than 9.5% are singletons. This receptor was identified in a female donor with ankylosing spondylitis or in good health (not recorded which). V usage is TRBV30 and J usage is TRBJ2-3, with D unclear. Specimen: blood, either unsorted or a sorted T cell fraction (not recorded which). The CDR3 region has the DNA TGTGCCTGGACCCCGGCACAGAGCACAGATACGCAGTATTTT. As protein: CAWTPAQSTDTQYF.